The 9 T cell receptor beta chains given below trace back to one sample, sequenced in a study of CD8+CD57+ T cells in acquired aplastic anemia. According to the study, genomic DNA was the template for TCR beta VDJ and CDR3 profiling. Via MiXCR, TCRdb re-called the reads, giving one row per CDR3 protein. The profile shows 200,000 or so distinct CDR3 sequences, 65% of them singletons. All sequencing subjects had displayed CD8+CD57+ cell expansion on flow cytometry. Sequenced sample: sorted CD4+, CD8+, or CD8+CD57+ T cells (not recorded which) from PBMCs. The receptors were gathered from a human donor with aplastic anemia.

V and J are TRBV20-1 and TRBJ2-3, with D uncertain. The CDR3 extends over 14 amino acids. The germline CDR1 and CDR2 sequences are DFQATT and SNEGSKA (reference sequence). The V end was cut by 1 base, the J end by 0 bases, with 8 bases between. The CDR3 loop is CSARVVGSTDTQYF. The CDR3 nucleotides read TGCAGTGCTAGAGTCGTGGGGAGCACAGATACGCAGTATTTT.

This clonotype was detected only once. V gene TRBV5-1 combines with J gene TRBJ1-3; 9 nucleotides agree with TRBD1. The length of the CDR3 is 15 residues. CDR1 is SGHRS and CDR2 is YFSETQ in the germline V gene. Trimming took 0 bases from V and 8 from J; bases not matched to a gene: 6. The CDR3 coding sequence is TGCGCCAGCAGCTTGGATGGGTGGACAGGGGACACCATATATTTT. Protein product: CASSLDGWTGDTIYF.

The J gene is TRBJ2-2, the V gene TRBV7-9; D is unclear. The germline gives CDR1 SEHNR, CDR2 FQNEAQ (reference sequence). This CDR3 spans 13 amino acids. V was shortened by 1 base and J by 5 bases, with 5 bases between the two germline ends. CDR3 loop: CASSLDMTGELFF. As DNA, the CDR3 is TGTGCCAGCAGCTTAGATATGACCGGGGAGCTGTTTTTT.

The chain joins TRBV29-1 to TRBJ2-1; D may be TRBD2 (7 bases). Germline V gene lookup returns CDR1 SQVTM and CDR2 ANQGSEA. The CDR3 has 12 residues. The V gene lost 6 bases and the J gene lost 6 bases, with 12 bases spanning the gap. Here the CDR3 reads CSVVAGANEQFF. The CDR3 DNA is TGCAGCGTGGTCGCGGGGGCCAATGAGCAGTTCTTC.

The CDR3 DNA sequence: TGTGCCAGCAGTTCTAGCGCCACTCAATCGGAGCAGTACTTC. This codes for CASSSSATQSEQYF. The rearrangement joins TRBV6-5 to TRBJ2-7; a possible D gene is TRBD2 (6 bases). The CDR3 loop spans 14 amino acids. CDR1 MNHEY and CDR2 SVGAGI come from the germline V gene. Trimming took 4 bases from V and 7 from J, leaving 17 bases between them.

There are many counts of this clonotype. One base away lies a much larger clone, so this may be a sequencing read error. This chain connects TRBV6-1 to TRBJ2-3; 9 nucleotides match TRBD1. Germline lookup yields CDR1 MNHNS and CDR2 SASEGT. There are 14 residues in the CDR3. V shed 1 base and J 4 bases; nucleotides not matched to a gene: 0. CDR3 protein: CASSEGQGADTQYF. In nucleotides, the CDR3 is TGTGCCAGCAGTGAAGGACAGGGGGCAGATACGCAGTATTTT.

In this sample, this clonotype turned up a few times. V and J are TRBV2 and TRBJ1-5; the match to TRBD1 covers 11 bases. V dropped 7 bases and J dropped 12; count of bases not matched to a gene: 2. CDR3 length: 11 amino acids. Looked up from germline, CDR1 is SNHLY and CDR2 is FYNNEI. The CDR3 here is CASTGTGGQHF. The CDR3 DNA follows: TGTGCCAGCACGGGGACAGGGGGCCAGCATTTT. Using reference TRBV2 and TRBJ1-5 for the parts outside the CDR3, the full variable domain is EPEVTQTPSHQVTQMGQEVILRCVPISNHLYFYWYRQILGQKVEFLVSFYNNEISEKSEIFDDQFSVERPDGSNFTLKIRSTKLEDSAMYFCASTGTGGQHFGDGTRLSIL.

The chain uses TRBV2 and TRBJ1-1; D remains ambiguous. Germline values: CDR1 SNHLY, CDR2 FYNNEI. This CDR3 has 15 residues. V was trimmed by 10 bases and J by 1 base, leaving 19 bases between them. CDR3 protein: CATPGRVLKNTEAFF. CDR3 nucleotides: TGTGCCACCCCGGGGAGGGTGTTAAAGAACACTGAAGCTTTCTTT. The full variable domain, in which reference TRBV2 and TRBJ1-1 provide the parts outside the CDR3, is EPEVTQTPSHQVTQMGQEVILRCVPISNHLYFYWYRQILGQKVEFLVSFYNNEISEKSEIFDDQFSVERPDGSNFTLKIRSTKLEDSAMYFCATPGRVLKNTEAFFGQGTRLTVV.

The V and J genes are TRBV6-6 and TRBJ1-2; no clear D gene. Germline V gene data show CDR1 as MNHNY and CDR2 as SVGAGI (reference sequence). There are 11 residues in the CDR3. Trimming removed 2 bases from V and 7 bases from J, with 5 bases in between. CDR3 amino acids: CASSYGFGYTF. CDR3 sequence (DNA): TGTGCCAGCAGTTACGGATTTGGCTACACCTTC.